The clone carrying this T cell receptor (beta chain) showed up just once. Its specificity is not known. The method was immunoSEQ multiplex PCR; TCRdb's version includes in-frame clones alone and lacks a portion of them. This sample has roughly 2.4 million clones; 95% occur once, and the top ten carry 0.1% to 0.15%. The sample comes from a study of shared clonotypes between healthy human individuals. Overall study findings and caveats: Clonotypes that were shared across a handful of donors made up around 5.5% of naive CD4 clonotypes.

V lost 3 bases and J lost 4, with 7 bases in between. CDR3 size: 13 residues. Germline assignment: CDR1 LNHDA and CDR2 SQIVND (reference sequence). A CD45RA-negative memory subset and a CD45RA+ naive subset were separated from the CD4+ cells. J is TRBJ1-5 and V is TRBV19; D not resolved. Sequencing used naive CD4+ T cells sorted from blood. Noted subset: CD45RA+ positively selected. The TCR was taken from a man between 18 and 35 years old in good health. Here the CDR3 DNA reads TGTGCCAGTAGTATTATAGCGAATCAGCCCCAGCATTTT. Its translation: CASSIIANQPQHF.